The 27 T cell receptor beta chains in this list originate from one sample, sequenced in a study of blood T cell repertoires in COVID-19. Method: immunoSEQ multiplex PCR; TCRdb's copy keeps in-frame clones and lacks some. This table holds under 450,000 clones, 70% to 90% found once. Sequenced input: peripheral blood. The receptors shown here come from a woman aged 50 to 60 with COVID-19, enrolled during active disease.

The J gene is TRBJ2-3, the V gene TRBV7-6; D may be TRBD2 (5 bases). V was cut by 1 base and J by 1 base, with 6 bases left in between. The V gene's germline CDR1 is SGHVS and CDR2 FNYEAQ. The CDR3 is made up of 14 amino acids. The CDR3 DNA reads TGTGCCAGCAGCTTAGTCGGGGGCACAGATACGCAGTATTTT. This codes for CASSLVGGTDTQYF.

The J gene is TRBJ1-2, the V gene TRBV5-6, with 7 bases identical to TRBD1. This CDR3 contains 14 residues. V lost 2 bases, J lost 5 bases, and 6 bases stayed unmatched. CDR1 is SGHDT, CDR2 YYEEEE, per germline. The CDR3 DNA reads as TGTGCCAGCAGCTTAATCGACAGGGAATATGGCTACACCTTC. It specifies CASSLIDREYGYTF.

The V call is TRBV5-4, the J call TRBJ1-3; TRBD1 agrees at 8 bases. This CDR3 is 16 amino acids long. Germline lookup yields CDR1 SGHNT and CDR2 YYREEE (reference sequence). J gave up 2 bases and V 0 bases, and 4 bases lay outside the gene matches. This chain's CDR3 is CASSLAPQGAGNTIYF. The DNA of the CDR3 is TGTGCCAGCAGCTTGGCTCCACAGGGGGCTGGAAACACCATATATTTT.

CDR3 amino acids: CASSLGAGQDTEAFF. In DNA form, the CDR3 reads TGTGCCAGCAGCTTAGGGGCAGGTCAGGACACTGAAGCTTTCTTT. The chain carries TRBV7-9 and TRBJ1-1; no firm D call. The CDR3 totals 15 residues. The V gene's germline CDR1 is SEHNR and CDR2 FQNEAQ (reference sequence). V gave up 1 base and J gave up 3 bases, with 12 bases separating them.

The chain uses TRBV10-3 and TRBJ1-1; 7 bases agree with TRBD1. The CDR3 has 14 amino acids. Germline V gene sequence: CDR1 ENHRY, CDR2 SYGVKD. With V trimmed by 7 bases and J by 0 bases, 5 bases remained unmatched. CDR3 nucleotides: TGTGCCATCAATAGACAGGGTTTGAACACTGAAGCTTTCTTT. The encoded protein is CAINRQGLNTEAFF.

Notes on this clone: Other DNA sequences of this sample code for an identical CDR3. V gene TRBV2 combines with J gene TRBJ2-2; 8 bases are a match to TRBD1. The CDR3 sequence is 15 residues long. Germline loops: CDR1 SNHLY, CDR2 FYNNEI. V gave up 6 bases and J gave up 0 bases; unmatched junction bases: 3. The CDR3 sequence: CASRQGASNTGELFF. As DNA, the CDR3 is TGTGCCAGCAGGCAGGGGGCATCGAACACCGGGGAGCTGTTTTTT.

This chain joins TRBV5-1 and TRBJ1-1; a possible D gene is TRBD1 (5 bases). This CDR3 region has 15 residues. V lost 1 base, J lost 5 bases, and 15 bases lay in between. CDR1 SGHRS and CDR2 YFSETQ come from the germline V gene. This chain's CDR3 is CASSLNGGTGTEAFF. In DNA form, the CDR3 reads TGCGCCAGCAGCTTGAATGGGGGGACTGGGACTGAAGCTTTCTTT.

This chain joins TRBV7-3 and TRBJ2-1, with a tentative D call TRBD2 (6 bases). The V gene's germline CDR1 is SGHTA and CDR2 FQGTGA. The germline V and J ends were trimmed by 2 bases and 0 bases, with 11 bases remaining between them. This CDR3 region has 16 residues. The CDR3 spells CASSLGSGGSYNEQFF. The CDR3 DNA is TGTGCCAGCAGCTTAGGTAGCGGTGGCTCCTACAATGAGCAGTTCTTC.

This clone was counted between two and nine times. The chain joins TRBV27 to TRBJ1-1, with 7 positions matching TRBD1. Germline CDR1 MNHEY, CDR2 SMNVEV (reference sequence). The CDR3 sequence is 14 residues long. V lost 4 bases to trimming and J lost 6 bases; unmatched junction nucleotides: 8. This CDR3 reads CASSSPDRVAEAFF. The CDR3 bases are TGTGCCAGCAGTTCCCCAGACAGGGTAGCTGAAGCTTTCTTT.

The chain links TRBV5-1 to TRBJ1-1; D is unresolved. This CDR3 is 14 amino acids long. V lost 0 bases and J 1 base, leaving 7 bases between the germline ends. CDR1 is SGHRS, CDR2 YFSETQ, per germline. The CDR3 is CASSLVVANTEAFF. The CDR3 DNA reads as TGCGCCAGCAGCTTGGTAGTCGCGAACACTGAAGCTTTCTTT.

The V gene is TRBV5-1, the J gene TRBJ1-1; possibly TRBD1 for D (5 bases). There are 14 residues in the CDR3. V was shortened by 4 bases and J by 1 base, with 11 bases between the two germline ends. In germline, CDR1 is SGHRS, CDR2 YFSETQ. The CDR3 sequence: CASSLLGPNTEAFF. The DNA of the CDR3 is TGCGCCAGCAGCCTGTTGGGGCCGAACACTGAAGCTTTCTTT.

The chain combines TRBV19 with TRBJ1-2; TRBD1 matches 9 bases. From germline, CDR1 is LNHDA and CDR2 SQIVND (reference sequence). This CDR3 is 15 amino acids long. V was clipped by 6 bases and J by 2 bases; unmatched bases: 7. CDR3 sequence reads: CASRSQGAENYGYTF. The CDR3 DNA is TGTGCCAGTAGATCACAGGGGGCGGAAAACTATGGCTACACCTTC. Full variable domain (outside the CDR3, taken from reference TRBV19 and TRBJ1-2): DGGITQSPKYLFRKEGQNVTLSCEQNLNHDAMYWYRQDPGQGLRLIYYSQIVNDFQKGDIAEGYSVSREKKESFPLTVTSAQKNPTAFYLCASRSQGAENYGYTFGSGTRLTVV.

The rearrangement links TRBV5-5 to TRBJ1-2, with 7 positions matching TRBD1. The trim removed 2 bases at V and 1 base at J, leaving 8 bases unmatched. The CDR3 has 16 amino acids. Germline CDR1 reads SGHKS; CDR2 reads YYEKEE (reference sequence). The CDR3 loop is CASSLDPRGYNYGYTF. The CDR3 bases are TGTGCCAGCAGCTTAGACCCCAGGGGGTATAACTATGGCTACACCTTC. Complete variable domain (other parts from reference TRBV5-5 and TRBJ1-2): DAGVTQSPTHLIKTRGQQVTLRCSPISGHKSVSWYQQVLGQGPQFIFQYYEKEERGRGNFPDRFSARQFPNYSSELNVNALLLGDSALYLCASSLDPRGYNYGYTFGSGTRLTVV.

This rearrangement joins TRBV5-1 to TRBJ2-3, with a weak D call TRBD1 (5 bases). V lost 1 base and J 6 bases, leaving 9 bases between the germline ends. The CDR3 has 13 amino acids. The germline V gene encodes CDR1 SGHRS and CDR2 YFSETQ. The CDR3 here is CASSLWAGDTQYF. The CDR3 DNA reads TGCGCCAGCAGCTTGTGGGCAGGGGATACGCAGTATTTT. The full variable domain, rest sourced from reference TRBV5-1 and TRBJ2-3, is KAGVTQTPRYLIKTRGQQVTLSCSPISGHRSVSWYQQTPGQGLQFLFEYFSETQRNKGNFPGRFSGRQFSNSRSEMNVSTLELGDSALYLCASSLWAGDTQYFGPGTRLTVL.

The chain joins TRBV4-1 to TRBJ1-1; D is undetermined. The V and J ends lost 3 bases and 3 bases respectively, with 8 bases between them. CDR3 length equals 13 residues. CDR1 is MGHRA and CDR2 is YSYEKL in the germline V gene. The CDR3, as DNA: TGCGCCAGCAGCCAGTACAAAGACACTGAAGCTTTCTTT. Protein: CASSQYKDTEAFF.

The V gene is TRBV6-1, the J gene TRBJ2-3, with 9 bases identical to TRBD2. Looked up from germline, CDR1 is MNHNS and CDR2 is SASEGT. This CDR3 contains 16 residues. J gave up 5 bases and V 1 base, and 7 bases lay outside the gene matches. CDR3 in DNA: TGTGCCAGCAGTGAAGAAGGGGGACTAGCTAAAGATACGCAGTATTTT. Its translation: CASSEEGGLAKDTQYF.

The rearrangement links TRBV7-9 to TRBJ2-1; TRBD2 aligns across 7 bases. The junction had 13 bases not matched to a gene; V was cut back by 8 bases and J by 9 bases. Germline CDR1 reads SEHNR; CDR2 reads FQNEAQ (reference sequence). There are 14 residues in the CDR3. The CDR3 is CASGSGTGGGEQFF. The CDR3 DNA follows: TGTGCCAGCGGGTCCGGGACGGGAGGCGGTGAGCAGTTCTTC.

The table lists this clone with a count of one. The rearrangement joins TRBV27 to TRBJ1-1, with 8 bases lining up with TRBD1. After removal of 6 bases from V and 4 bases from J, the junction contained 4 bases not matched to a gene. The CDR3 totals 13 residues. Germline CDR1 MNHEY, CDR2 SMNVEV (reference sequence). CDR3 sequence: CASSSGGLTEAFF. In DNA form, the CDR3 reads TGTGCCAGCAGCTCAGGGGGCCTCACTGAAGCTTTCTTT.

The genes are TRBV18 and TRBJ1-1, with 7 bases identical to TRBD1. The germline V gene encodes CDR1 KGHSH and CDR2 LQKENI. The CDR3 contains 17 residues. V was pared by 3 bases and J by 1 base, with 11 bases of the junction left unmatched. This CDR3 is CASSPPVRDRGNTEAFF. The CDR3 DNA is TGTGCCAGCTCACCTCCCGTCCGGGACAGAGGGAACACTGAAGCTTTCTTT.

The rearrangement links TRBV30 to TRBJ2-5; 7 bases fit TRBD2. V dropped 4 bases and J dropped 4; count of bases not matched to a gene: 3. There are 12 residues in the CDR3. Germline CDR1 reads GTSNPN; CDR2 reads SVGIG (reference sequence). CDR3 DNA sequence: TGTGCCTGGACGGGGGGAGGAGAGACCCAGTACTTC. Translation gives CAWTGGGETQYF.

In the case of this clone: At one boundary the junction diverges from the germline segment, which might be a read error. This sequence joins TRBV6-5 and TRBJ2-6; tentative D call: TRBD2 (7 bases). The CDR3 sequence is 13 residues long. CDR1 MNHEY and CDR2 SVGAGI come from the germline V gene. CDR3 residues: CASSIRGGNVLTF. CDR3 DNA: TGTGCCAGCAGTATTAGGGGGGGCAACGTCCTGACTTTC.

The CDR3 DNA reads as TGTGCCAGCACCCCGGACAGGATTTGTAATTCACCCCTCCACTTT. Protein sequence: CASTPDRICNSPLHF. The chain employs TRBV21-1 and TRBJ1-6; the D call TRBD1 from the table was never checked on the DNA. TRBV21-1 has pseudogene status. This CDR3 is built from 15 residues.

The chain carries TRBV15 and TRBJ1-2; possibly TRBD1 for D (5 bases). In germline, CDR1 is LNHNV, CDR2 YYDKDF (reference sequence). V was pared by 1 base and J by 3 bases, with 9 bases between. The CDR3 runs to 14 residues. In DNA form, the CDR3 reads TGTGCCACCAGCAGAGCCCAGGGATACTATGGCTACACCTTC. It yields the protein CATSRAQGYYGYTF.

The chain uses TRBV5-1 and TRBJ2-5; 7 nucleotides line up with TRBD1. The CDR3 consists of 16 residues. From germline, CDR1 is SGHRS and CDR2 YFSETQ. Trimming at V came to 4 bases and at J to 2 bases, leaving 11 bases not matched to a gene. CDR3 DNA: TGCGCCAGCAGCCCCACGCCGGGACAGTGGCAAGAGACCCAGTACTTC. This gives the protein CASSPTPGQWQETQYF.

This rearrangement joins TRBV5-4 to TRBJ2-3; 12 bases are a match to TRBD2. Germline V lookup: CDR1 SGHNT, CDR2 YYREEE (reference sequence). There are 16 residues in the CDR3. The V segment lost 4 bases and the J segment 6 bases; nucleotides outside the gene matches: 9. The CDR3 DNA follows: TGTGCCAGCAGCAGAGGACTAGCGGGGCGGCGGGATACGCAGTATTTT. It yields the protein CASSRGLAGRRDTQYF.

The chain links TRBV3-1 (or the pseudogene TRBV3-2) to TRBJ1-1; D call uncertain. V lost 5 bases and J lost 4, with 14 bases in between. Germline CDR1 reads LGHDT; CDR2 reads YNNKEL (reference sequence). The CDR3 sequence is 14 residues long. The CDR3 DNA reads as TGTGCCAGCAGCGGAACGCTAGAAGGCACTGAAGCTTTCTTT. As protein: CASSGTLEGTEAFF.

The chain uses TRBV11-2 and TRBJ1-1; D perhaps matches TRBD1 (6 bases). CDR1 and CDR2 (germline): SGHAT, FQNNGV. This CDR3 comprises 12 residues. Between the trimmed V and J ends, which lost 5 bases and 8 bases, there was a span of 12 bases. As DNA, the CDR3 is TGTGCCAGCAGCCGGGGGGGGGCAGAAGCTTTCTTT. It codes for CASSRGGAEAFF.